A selection of T cell receptor beta chains follows, all from one sample in a study of blood T cell repertoires in COVID-19. The repertoire was sequenced with immunoSEQ multiplex PCR; TCRdb's copy has only in-frame clones and lacks some. The data show 450,000 or so clones, with 90% seen just once and about 0.57% held by the top ten. Sequenced: PBMCs or T cells enriched from blood (not recorded which). The receptors were gathered from a man aged 18-30 years who had recovered from COVID-19. Each CDR3 is given with its conserved first and last residue. The order of the fields is D gene, clone size, V gene, J gene, CDR3 protein, CDR3 DNA. The D gene is left open where the match is weak. Clone size is given for some rows only: seen once, a few or many times, or a class if the clone is expanded.

D: TRBD2; size: few; V: TRBV19; J: TRBJ2-5; CDR3: CASSTLPYTGTSGGGETQYF; DNA: TGTGCCAGCAGTACACTACCCTACACTGGGACTAGCGGAGGGGGAGAGACCCAGTACTTC
D: -; size: -; V: TRBV4-1; J: TRBJ2-1; CDR3: CALNTNGSGYNEQFF; DNA: TGCGCCCTCAACACAAACGGTTCGGGCTACAATGAGCAGTTCTTC
D: TRBD2; size: -; V: TRBV5-1; J: TRBJ2-7; CDR3: CASSFGLAGTPTYEQYF; DNA: TGCGCCAGCAGCTTTGGGCTAGCGGGAACACCCACCTACGAGCAGTACTTC
D: TRBD1; size: -; V: TRBV13; J: TRBJ2-2; CDR3: CASSSFRDRGLTNTGELFF; DNA: TGTGCCAGCAGCTCATTCCGAGACAGGGGGCTCACGAACACCGGGGAGCTGTTTTTT
D: -; size: -; V: TRBV11-2; J: TRBJ2-5; CDR3: CASSSFRTGGAETQYF; DNA: TGTGCCAGCAGCTCATTCCGTACAGGGGGGGCGGAGACCCAGTACTTC
D: -; size: -; V: TRBV28; J: TRBJ2-1; CDR3: CASSSGPHNEQFF; DNA: TGTGCCAGCAGTTCAGGTCCCCACAATGAGCAGTTCTTC
D: -; size: -; V: TRBV27; J: TRBJ1-4; CDR3: CASSLGTPTEKLFF; DNA: TGTGCCAGCAGTTTAGGGACTCCGACAGAAAAACTGTTTTTT
D: -; size: once; V: TRBV10-3; J: TRBJ1-1; CDR3: CAISGLGDYTEAFF; DNA: TGTGCCATCAGCGGGCTAGGGGATTACACTGAAGCTTTCTTT
D: TRBD2; size: -; V: TRBV7-9; J: TRBJ2-1; CDR3: CASSLALGLAGDNEQFF; DNA: TGTGCCAGCAGCTTAGCGCTTGGTCTAGCGGGAGACAATGAGCAGTTCTTC
D: -; size: -; V: TRBV7-9; J: TRBJ1-6; CDR3: CASSARTAGPPPLHF; DNA: TGTGCCAGCAGCGCAAGGACGGCGGGACCTCCACCCCTCCACTTT
D: TRBD1; size: -; V: TRBV28; J: TRBJ1-1; CDR3: CASSFVGQGNTEAFF; DNA: TGTGCCAGCAGTTTCGTCGGACAGGGGAACACTGAAGCTTTCTTT
D: -; size: -; V: TRBV19; J: TRBJ1-2; CDR3: CASSIVNGGARGYTF; DNA: TGTGCCAGTAGTATAGTAAACGGAGGGGCGCGTGGCTACACCTTC
D: TRBD2; size: -; V: TRBV5-1; J: TRBJ2-1; CDR3: CASSLASGTNEQFF; DNA: TGCGCCAGCAGCTTGGCAAGCGGGACCAATGAGCAGTTCTTC
D: TRBD1; size: -; V: TRBV3-1/TRBV3-2; J: TRBJ1-3; CDR3: CASSRFPDRVGGNTIYF; DNA: TGTGCCAGCAGCCGATTTCCCGACAGGGTGGGCGGAAACACCATATATTTT
D: -; size: -; V: TRBV18; J: TRBJ2-7; CDR3: CASSPPGLYEQYF; DNA: TGTGCCAGCTCACCACCGGGACTCTACGAGCAGTACTTC
D: -; size: once; V: TRBV5-1; J: TRBJ2-7; CDR3: CASSESWPVEEQYF; DNA: TGCGCCAGCAGCGAAAGCTGGCCGGTGGAGGAGCAGTACTTC
D: -; size: once; V: TRBV28; J: TRBJ1-6; CDR3: CASSLEHARVLHF; DNA: TGTGCCAGCAGTTTAGAACACGCTCGGGTCCTCCACTTT
D: -; size: -; V: TRBV5-1; J: TRBJ2-1; CDR3: CASSLASVSYNEQFF; DNA: TGCGCCAGCAGCTTGGCCTCAGTCTCCTACAATGAGCAGTTCTTC